Listed here are 7 T cell receptor beta chains from one sample, sequenced in a study of tumor and adjacent non-tumor tissue in lung cancer. TCRbeta libraries were built with three rounds of nested PCR, modified from ARM-PCR. TCRdb re-analysed the multiplex PCR reads in MiXCR, keeping a single row per CDR3 protein. The table records 120,000 or so distinct CDR3 sequences, 66% of them present only once. No cell sorting was done before RNA was extracted from the tissue. Source material: lung tumor tissue. Receptors were obtained from a man aged 25 to 45 with non-small cell lung cancer.

Concerning this clonotype: This may be a read error, as it is one base from a much larger clone. The chain links TRBV6-2 or TRBV6-3 to TRBJ2-2; no reliable D call. CDR3 length: 12 residues. Germline values: CDR1 MNHEY, CDR2 SVGEGT. V was clipped by 6 bases and J by 5 bases, with 7 bases between them. The CDR3 DNA sequence: TGTGCCAGCAGCGTGATGACCGGGGAGCTGTTTTTT. This gives the protein CASSVMTGELFF.

Concerning this clonotype: This likely comes from a read error, as the CDR3 has no conserved phenylalanine or tryptophan at its end. Because the CDR3's place on the DNA is in doubt, the DNA is left out and the CDR3 is given as listed by TCRdb. V is TRBV6-5 and J is TRBJ1-2; the table assigns TRBD1, which was not confirmed against the DNA. The CDR3 length equals 14 residues, ends included. In germline, CDR1 is MNHEY, CDR2 SVGAGI. CDR3 loop: CASSNTGGSYGHTL.

Regarding this clonotype: A much larger clonotype is one base distant, so this may be a read error. The chain links TRBV13 to TRBJ2-7; 7 bases line up with TRBD1. Germline loops: CDR1 PRHDT, CDR2 FYEKMQ (reference sequence). V lost 3 bases, J lost 3 bases, and 5 bases stayed unmatched. The CDR3 runs 14 residues. The DNA of the CDR3 is TGTGCCAGCAGCTTCCGAAGACAGGGCTACGAGCAGTACTTC. Amino acid sequence: CASSFRRQGYEQYF.

This chain joins TRBV5-5 and TRBJ1-1; a weak D match, TRBD1 (6 bases). V shed 3 bases and J shed 6 bases, with 15 bases lying between them. The CDR3 length is 14 residues. Germline assignment: CDR1 SGHKS and CDR2 YYEKEE (reference sequence). DNA for the CDR3: TGTGCCAGCAGCTCGCTGGGACAAGGCGCTGAAGCTTTCTTT. Encoded protein: CASSSLGQGAEAFF.

In regard to this clonotype: At one boundary the junction diverges from the germline segment, which might be a read error. The chain carries TRBV29-1 and TRBJ2-1; D not resolved. CDR3 length equals 14 residues. Germline CDR1 SQVTM, CDR2 ANQGSEA. The CDR3 DNA follows: TGCAGCGTTGGAGAGCGCCAGCCCTACAATAAGCAATTCTTC. It encodes CSVGERQPYNKQFF.

The chain couples TRBV20-1 to TRBJ2-1; possibly TRBD2 for D (5 bases). The CDR3 runs 15 residues. Germline lookup yields CDR1 DFQATT and CDR2 SNEGSKA (reference sequence). The ends were cut back, 6 bases at V and 0 bases at J, with 15 bases in the middle. CDR3 region: CSAVFGIISYNEQFF. The CDR3 DNA reads as TGCAGTGCAGTCTTCGGGATAATCTCCTACAATGAGCAGTTCTTC.

The rearrangement joins TRBV6-6 to TRBJ2-7; possibly TRBD2 for D (5 bases). The CDR3 sequence is 14 residues long. CDR1 MNHNY and CDR2 SVGAGI come from the germline V gene (reference sequence). In DNA, the CDR3 is TGTGAAAGCAGACCTCACGGCGGGTCTGGCGAGCAGTACTTC. Amino acid sequence: CESRPHGGSGEQYF.